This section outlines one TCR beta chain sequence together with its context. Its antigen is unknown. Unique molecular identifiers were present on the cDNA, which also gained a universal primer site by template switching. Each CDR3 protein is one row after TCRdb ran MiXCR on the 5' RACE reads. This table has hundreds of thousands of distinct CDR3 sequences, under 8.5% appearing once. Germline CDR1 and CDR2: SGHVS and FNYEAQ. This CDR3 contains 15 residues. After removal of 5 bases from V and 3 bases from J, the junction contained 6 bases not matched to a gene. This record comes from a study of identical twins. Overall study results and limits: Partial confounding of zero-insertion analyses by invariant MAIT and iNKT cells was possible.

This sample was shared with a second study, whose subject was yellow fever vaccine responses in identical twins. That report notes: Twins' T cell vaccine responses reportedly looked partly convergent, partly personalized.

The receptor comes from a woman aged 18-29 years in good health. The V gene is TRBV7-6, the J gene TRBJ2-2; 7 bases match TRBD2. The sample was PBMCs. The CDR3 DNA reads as TGTGCCAGCAGCCTCCGGGACTACCACACCGGGGAGCTGTTTTTT. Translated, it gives CASSLRDYHTGELFF.